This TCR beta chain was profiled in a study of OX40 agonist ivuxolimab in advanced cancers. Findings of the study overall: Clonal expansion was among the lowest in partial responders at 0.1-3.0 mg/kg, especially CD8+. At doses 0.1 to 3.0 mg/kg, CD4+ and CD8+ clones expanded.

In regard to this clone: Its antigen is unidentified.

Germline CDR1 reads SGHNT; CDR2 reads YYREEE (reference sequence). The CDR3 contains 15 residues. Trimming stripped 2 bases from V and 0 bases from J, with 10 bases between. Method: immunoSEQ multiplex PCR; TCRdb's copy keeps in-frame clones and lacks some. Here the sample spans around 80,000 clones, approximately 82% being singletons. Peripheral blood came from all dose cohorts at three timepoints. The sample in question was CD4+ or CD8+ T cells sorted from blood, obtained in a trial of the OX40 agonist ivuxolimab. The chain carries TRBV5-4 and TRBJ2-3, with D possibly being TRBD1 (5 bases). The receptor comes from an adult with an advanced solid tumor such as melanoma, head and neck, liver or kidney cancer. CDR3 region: CASSLKGWSTDTQYF. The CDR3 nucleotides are TGTGCCAGCAGCTTAAAGGGGTGGAGCACAGATACGCAGTATTTT. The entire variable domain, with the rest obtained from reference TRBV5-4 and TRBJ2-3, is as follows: ETGVTQSPTHLIKTRGQQVTLRCSSQSGHNTVSWYQQALGQGPQFIFQYYREEENGRGNFPPRFSGLQFPNYSSELNVNALELDDSALYLCASSLKGWSTDTQYFGPGTRLTVL.